A single sample is the source of the 16 T cell receptor beta chains below, sequenced in a study of T cells in Graves' hyperthyroidism and ophthalmopathy (dated by TCRdb to about 2019). Libraries were made using multiplex PCR. The sample was run on an Illumina HiSeq 2000. Amplification of TCR beta CDR3 regions was carried out from RNA transcripts. For the first round of RT-PCR on the TCR CDR3, the HTBI primer set was used together with the Qiagen OneStep RT-PCR kit. TCRdb itself trimmed the public reads at Q25 with fastp, ran MiXCR and retained productive beta chains. Every distinct CDR3 protein forms one entry, paired with its most common genes and DNA. A total of some 440,000 distinct CDR3 sequences appear in this sample, approximately 15% of them only once. 7.5% to 8% of the sample belongs to the ten largest clones. The material sequenced was blood. The receptors originated from a woman younger than 35 with Graves' hyperthyroidism.

V is TRBV19 and J is TRBJ1-5; 12 bases map to TRBD1. This CDR3 comprises 16 residues. The V gene's germline CDR1 is LNHDA and CDR2 SQIVND (reference sequence). The V segment lost 5 bases and the J segment 6 bases; nucleotides outside the gene matches: 8. DNA for the CDR3: TGTGCCAGTAGTCCGCCGGGACAGGGGGCTCGTCAGCCCCAGCATTTT. Amino acid sequence: CASSPPGQGARQPQHF.

A single count supports this clonotype. V usage is TRBV28 and J usage is TRBJ1-2, with a possible D match to TRBD1 (5 bases). CDR3 length equals 16 residues. Germline V gives CDR1 MDHEN, CDR2 SYDVKM. V lost 7 bases, J lost 3 bases, and 21 bases lay in between. In DNA, the CDR3 is TGTGCCAGCAATCCTATTTTGGGGGATAAGGACTATGGCTACACCTTC. Its translation: CASNPILGDKDYGYTF.

This clonotype has ten or more counts. The chain carries TRBV7-8 and TRBJ2-5, with D hard to call. The V gene lost 6 bases and the J gene lost 0 bases, with 17 bases spanning the gap. Looked up from germline, CDR1 is SGHVS and CDR2 is FQNEAQ. CDR3 length: 16 residues. The CDR3 is CASRLNPLGNQETQYF. CDR3 nucleotide sequence: TGTGCCAGCAGGCTTAACCCCCTAGGGAACCAAGAGACCCAGTACTTC.

This clonotype was recorded many times. V is TRBV11-2 and J is TRBJ2-7; 11 nucleotides line up with TRBD2. The length of the CDR3 is 18 residues. V gave up 2 bases and J gave up 3 bases; unmatched junction bases: 12. Germline loops: CDR1 SGHAT, CDR2 FQNNGV. The CDR3 DNA reads as TGTGCCAGCAGCTTAAAGATAACTAGCGGGGGCTCATTCTACGAGCAGTACTTC. Its protein product is CASSLKITSGGSFYEQYF.

Details on this clonotype: This may stem from a read error, because a much larger clone lies one nucleotide away. The V and J genes are TRBV2 and TRBJ2-2, with D hard to call. The CDR3 runs 13 residues. Germline values: CDR1 SNHLY, CDR2 FYNNEI. Trimming pared 4 bases from V and 3 bases from J, leaving 6 bases between. For the CDR3, the DNA is TGTGCCAGCAGTGTAGAGGACACCGGGGAGCTGTTTTTT. As protein: CASSVEDTGELFF.

This clonotype was seen repeatedly, ten times or more. The V gene is TRBV28, the J gene TRBJ1-2; no firm D call. Germline V gene data show CDR1 as MDHEN and CDR2 as SYDVKM. The V end was cut by 1 base, the J end by 8 bases, with 8 bases between. The CDR3 runs 12 residues. CDR3 loop: CASSLLGQGYTF. The CDR3 DNA sequence: TGTGCCAGCAGTTTATTAGGCCAAGGCTACACCTTC.

This clonotype has a count of ten or more. The chain uses TRBV6-1 and TRBJ2-3; D is perhaps TRBD1 (6 bases). CDR3 length: 14 amino acids. The V gene's germline CDR1 is MNHNS and CDR2 SASEGT. Trimming removed 7 bases from V and 5 bases from J, with 16 bases in between. The CDR3 coding sequence is TGTGCCAGCACCCACACAGGGAGAGGAGATACGCAGTATTTT. As protein: CASTHTGRGDTQYF.

The table lists this clonotype with many counts. V and J are TRBV5-6 and TRBJ2-7, with 14 bases lining up with TRBD2. The CDR3 spans 16 residues. V trimming: 4 bases; J trimming: 6 bases; junction bases outside the gene matches: 9. Germline V CDR1 and CDR2: SGHDT, YYEEEE. The CDR3 nucleotides read TGTGCCAGCAGCCGGAGACTAGCGGGGGGGCCGGGCGAGCAGTACTTC. Translation gives CASSRRLAGGPGEQYF. The whole variable domain, filled in from reference TRBV5-6 and TRBJ2-7, reads DAGVTQSPTHLIKTRGQQVTLRCSPKSGHDTVSWYQQALGQGPQFIFQYYEEEERQRGNFPDRFSGHQFPNYSSELNVNALLLGDSALYLCASSRRLAGGPGEQYFGPGTRLTVT.

V is TRBV27 and J is TRBJ2-5, with 8 bases lining up with TRBD2. V trimming: 2 bases; J trimming: 7 bases; junction bases outside the gene matches: 3. Germline values: CDR1 MNHEY, CDR2 SMNVEV (reference sequence). The CDR3 runs 13 residues. The CDR3 region is CASSLMAGGTQYF. In nucleotides, the CDR3 is TGTGCCAGCAGTTTAATGGCGGGGGGGACCCAGTACTTC.

This clonotype was observed at least ten times. The genes are TRBV5-1 and TRBJ2-3; TRBD2 aligns across 10 bases. After removal of 0 bases from V and 4 bases from J, the junction contained 8 bases not matched to a gene. The CDR3 has 17 residues. The germline V gene encodes CDR1 SGHRS and CDR2 YFSETQ. CDR3 DNA sequence: TGCGCCAGCAGCTTGGTAGCTAGCGGGAGTGGCCCAGATACGCAGTATTTT. Its protein product is CASSLVASGSGPDTQYF.

This clonotype occurred many times. The gene calls are TRBV18 and TRBJ2-1; the match to TRBD2 covers 7 bases. This CDR3 contains 13 residues. V lost 2 bases to trimming and J lost 10 bases; unmatched junction nucleotides: 5. CDR1 is KGHSH, CDR2 LQKENI, per germline. In DNA, the CDR3 is TGTGCCAGCTCACCAGGCGGGAGAAACGAGCAGTTCTTC. It yields the protein CASSPGGRNEQFF.

This chain links TRBV9 with TRBJ1-4; possible D gene TRBD1, 6 bases. V gave up 2 bases and J gave up 6 bases, with 8 bases separating them. The CDR3 is 13 residues long. Germline V gene sequence: CDR1 SGDLS, CDR2 YYNGEE. In DNA form, the CDR3 reads TGTGCCAGCAGCGTTAGGACAGATGAAAAACTGTTTTTT. Translated, it gives CASSVRTDEKLFF.

J is TRBJ2-5 and V is TRBV3-1; D is uncertain. Per the germline V gene, CDR1 is LGHDT and CDR2 is YNNKEL (reference sequence). V was trimmed by 5 bases and J by 5 bases, leaving 12 bases between them. This CDR3 contains 13 residues. CDR3 sequence: CASSATLWETQYF. CDR3 nucleotide sequence: TGTGCCAGCAGCGCGACTTTGTGGGAGACCCAGTACTTC.

This clonotype was seen at least ten times. The chain uses TRBV11-3 and TRBJ2-3; D is tentatively TRBD1 or TRBD2 (5 bases each). Germline assignment: CDR1 SGHNT and CDR2 YENEEA. The CDR3 extends over 15 amino acids. The V gene lost 3 bases and the J gene lost 0 bases, with 10 bases spanning the gap. The CDR3 nucleotides are TGTGCCAGCAGCTTGTACAGGACTAGCACAGATACGCAGTATTTT. It specifies CASSLYRTSTDTQYF.

This clonotype was seen ten or more times. The chain combines TRBV19 with TRBJ2-2; TRBD1 matches 9 bases. J was trimmed by 5 bases and V by 2 bases; bases with no gene match: 3. The CDR3 sequence is 15 residues long. CDR1 LNHDA and CDR2 SQIVND come from the germline V gene (reference sequence). CDR3: CASSIRGQGTGELFF. The CDR3 coding sequence is TGTGCCAGTAGTATACGCGGACAGGGGACCGGGGAGCTGTTTTTT.

The chain recombines TRBV12-3 or TRBV12-4 with TRBJ1-1; D gene ambiguous. The CDR3 runs 14 residues. V lost 2 bases and J lost 3, with 10 bases in between. CDR3 protein: CASSLLGRDTEAFF. The CDR3 DNA reads as TGTGCCAGCAGTTTATTGGGTCGGGACACTGAAGCTTTCTTT.